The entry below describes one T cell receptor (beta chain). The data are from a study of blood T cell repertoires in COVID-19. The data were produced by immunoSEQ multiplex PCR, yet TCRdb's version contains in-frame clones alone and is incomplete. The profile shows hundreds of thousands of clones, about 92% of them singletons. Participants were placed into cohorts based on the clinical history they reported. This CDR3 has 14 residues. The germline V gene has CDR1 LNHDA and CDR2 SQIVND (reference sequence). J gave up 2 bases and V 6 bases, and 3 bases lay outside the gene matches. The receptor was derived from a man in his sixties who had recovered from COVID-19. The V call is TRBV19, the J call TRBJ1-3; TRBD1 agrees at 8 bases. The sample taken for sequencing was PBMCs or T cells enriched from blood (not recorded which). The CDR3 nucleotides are TGTGCCAGTAGATCAGGGGGCGCTGGAAACACCATATATTTT. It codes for CASRSGGAGNTIYF.